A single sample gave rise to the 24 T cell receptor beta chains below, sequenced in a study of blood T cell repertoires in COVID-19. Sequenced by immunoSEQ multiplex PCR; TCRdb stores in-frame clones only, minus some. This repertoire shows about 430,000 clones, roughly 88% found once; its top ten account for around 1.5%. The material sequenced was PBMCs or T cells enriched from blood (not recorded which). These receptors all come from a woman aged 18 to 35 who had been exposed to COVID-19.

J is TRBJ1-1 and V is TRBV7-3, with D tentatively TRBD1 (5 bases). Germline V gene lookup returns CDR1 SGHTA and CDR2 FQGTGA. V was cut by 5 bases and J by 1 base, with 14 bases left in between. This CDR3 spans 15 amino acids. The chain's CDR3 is CASSIDPGGNTEAFF. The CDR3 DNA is TGTGCCAGCAGCATTGATCCCGGGGGGAACACTGAAGCTTTCTTT.

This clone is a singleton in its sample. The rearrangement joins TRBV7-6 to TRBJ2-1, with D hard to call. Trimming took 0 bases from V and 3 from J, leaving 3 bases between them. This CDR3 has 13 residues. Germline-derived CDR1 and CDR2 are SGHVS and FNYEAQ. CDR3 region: CASSLASYNEQFF. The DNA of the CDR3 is TGTGCCAGCAGCTTAGCCAGCTACAATGAGCAGTTCTTC.

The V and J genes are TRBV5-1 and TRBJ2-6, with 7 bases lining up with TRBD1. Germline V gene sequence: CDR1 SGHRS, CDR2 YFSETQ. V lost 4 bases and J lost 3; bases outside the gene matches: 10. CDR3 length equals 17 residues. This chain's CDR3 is CASSVQGRLGGANVLTF. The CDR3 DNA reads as TGCGCCAGCAGCGTACAGGGGAGATTAGGTGGGGCCAACGTCCTGACTTTC. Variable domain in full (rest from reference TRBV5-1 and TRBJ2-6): KAGVTQTPRYLIKTRGQQVTLSCSPISGHRSVSWYQQTPGQGLQFLFEYFSETQRNKGNFPGRFSGRQFSNSRSEMNVSTLELGDSALYLCASSVQGRLGGANVLTFGAGSRLTVL.

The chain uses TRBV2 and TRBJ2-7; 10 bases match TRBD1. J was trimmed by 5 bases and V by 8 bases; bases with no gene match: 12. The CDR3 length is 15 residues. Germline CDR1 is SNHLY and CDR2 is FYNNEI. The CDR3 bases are TGTGCCAGCTCCGCCGGGACAGGGGCCGGGCACGAGCAGTACTTC. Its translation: CASSAGTGAGHEQYF.

Here the CDR3 reads CASSRGLTGGESSYNEQFF. The CDR3 coding sequence is TGTGCCAGCAGCCGGGGGTTAACAGGGGGCGAGAGCTCCTACAATGAGCAGTTCTTC. This rearrangement joins TRBV5-5 to TRBJ2-1; 9 bases fit TRBD1. The V and J ends lost 4 bases and 0 bases, in that order; junction bases with no gene match: 14. The CDR3 totals 19 residues. Germline CDR1 and CDR2: SGHKS and YYEKEE (reference sequence).

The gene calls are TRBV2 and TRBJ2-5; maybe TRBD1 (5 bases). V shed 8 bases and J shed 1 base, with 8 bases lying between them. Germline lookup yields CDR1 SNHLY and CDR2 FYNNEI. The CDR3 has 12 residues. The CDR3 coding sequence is TGTGCCAGCCGACAGCTCCAAGAGACCCAGTACTTC. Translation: CASRQLQETQYF.

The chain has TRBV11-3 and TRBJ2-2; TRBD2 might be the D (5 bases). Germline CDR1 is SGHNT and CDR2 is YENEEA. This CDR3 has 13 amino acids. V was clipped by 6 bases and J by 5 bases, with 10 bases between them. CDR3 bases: TGTGCCAGCAGACTCGAGGGTACCGGGGAGCTGTTTTTT. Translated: CASRLEGTGELFF. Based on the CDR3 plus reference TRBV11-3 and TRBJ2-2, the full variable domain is EAGVVQSPRYKIIEKKQPVAFWCNPISGHNTLYWYLQNLGQGPELLIRYENEEAVDDSQLPKDRFSAERLKGVDSTLKIQPAELGDSAVYLCASRLEGTGELFFGEGSRLTVL.

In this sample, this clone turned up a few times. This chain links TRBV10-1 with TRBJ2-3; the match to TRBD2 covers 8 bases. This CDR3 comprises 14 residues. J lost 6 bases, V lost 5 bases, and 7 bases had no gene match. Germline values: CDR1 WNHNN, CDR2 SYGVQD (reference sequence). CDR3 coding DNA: TGCGCCAGCAGTAAAGCGGGAGAGTGGGATACGCAGTATTTT. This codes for CASSKAGEWDTQYF.

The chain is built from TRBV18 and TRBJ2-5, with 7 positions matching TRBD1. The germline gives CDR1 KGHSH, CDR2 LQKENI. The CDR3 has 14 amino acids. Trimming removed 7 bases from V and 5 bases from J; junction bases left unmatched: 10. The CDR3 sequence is CASLGTARFETQYF. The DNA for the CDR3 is TGTGCCAGCTTAGGGACAGCGCGTTTCGAGACCCAGTACTTC.

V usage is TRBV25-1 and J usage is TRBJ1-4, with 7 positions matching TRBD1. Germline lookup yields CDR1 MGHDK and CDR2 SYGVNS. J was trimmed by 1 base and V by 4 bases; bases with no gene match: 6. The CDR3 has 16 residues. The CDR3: CASSGGQVVTNEKLFF. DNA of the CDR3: TGTGCCAGCAGTGGAGGACAGGTGGTAACTAATGAAAAACTGTTTTTT.

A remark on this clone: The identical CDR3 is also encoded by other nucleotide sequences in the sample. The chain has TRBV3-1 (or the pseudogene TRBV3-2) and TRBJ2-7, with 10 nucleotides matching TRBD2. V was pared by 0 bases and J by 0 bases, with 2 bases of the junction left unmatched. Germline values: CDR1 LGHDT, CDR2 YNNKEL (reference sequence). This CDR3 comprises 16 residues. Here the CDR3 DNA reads TGTGCCAGCAGCCAAGATCCTAGCGGGAGCTCCTACGAGCAGTACTTC. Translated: CASSQDPSGSSYEQYF.

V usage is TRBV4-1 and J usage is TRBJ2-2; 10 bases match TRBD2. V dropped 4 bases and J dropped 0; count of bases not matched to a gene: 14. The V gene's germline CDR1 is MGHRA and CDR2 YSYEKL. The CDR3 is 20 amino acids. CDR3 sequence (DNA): TGCGCCAGCAGCCGTGAATCTAGCGGGAGAGACAACTCGAACACCGGGGAGCTGTTTTTT. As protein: CASSRESSGRDNSNTGELFF.

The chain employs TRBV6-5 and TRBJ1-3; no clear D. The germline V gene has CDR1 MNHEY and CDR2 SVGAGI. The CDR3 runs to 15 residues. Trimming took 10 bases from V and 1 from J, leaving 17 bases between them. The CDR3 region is CATTPAAGSGNTIYF. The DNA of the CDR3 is TGTGCCACAACCCCAGCGGCCGGGTCTGGAAACACCATATATTTT.

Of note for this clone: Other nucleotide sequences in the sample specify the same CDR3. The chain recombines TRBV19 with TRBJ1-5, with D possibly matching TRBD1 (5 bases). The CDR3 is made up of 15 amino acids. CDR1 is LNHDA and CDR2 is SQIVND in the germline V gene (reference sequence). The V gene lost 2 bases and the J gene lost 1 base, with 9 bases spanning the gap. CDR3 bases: TGTGCCAGTAGTATATCGCCAGGGAGCAATCAGCCCCAGCATTTT. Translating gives CASSISPGSNQPQHF.

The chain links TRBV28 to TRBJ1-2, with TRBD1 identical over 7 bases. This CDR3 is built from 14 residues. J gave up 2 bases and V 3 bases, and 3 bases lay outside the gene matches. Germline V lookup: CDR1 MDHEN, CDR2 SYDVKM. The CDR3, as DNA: TGTGCCAGCAGTTTCAGGGACAGCAACTATGGCTACACCTTC. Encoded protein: CASSFRDSNYGYTF.

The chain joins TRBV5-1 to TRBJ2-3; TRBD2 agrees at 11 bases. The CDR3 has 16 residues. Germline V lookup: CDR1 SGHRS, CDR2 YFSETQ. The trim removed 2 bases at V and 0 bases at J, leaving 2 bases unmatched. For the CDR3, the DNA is TGCGCCAGCAGCTTACTAGCGGGAGTTAGCACAGATACGCAGTATTTT. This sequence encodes CASSLLAGVSTDTQYF. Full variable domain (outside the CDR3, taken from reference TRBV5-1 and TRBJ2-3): KAGVTQTPRYLIKTRGQQVTLSCSPISGHRSVSWYQQTPGQGLQFLFEYFSETQRNKGNFPGRFSGRQFSNSRSEMNVSTLELGDSALYLCASSLLAGVSTDTQYFGPGTRLTVL.

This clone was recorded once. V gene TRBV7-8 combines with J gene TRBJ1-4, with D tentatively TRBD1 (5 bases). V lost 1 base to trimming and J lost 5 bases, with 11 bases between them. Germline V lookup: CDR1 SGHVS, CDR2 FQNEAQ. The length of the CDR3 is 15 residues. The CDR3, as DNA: TGTGCCAGCAGCTTAGGACAGACACGGAATGAAAAACTGTTTTTT. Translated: CASSLGQTRNEKLFF. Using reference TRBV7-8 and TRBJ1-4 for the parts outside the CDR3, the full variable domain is GAGVSQSPRYKVAKRGQDVALRCDPISGHVSLFWYQQALGQGPEFLTYFQNEAQLDKSGLPSDRFFAERPEGSVSTLKIQRTQQEDSAVYLCASSLGQTRNEKLFFGSGTQLSVL.

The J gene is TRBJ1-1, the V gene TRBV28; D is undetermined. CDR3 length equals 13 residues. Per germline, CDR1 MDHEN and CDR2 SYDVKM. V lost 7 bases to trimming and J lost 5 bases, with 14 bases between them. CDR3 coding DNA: TGTGCCAGCAATGAGGGTAGATGGACTGAAGCTTTCTTT. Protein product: CASNEGRWTEAFF.

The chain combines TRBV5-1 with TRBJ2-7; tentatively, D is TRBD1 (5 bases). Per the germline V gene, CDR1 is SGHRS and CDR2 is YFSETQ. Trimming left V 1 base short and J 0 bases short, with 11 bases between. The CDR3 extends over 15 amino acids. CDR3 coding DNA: TGCGCCAGCAGCTTGAGTGGGGCAACCTCCTACGAGCAGTACTTC. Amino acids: CASSLSGATSYEQYF.

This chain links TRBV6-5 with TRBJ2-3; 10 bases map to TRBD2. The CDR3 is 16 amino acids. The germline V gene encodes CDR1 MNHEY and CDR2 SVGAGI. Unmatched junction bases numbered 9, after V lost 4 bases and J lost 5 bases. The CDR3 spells CASSWTSGGGRDTQYF. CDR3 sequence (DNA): TGTGCCAGCAGTTGGACTAGCGGTGGGGGGAGAGATACGCAGTATTTT.

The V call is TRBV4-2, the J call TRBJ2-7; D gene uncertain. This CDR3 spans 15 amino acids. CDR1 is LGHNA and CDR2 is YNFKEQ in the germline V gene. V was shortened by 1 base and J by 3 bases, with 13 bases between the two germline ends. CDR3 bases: TGTGCCAGCAGCCAAGGTGGAAACCAGGACTACGAGCAGTACTTC. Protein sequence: CASSQGGNQDYEQYF.

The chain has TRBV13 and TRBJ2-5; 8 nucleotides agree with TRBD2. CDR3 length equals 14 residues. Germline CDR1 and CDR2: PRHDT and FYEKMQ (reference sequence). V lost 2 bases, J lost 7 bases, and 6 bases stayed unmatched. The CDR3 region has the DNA TGTGCCAGCAGCTTACCTTCCGGGGGGGGGACCCAGTACTTC. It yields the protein CASSLPSGGGTQYF.

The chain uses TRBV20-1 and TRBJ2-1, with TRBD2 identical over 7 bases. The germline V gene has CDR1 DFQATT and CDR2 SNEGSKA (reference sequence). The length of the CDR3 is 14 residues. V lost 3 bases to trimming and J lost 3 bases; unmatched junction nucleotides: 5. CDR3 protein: CSASKREVYNEQFF. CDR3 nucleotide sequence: TGCAGTGCTAGTAAACGGGAGGTCTACAATGAGCAGTTCTTC.

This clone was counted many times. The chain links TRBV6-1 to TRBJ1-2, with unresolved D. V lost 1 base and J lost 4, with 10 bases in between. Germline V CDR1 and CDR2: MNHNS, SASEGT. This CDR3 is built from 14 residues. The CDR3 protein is CASSEEAAGYGYTF. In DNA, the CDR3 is TGTGCCAGCAGTGAAGAAGCGGCAGGCTATGGCTACACCTTC.